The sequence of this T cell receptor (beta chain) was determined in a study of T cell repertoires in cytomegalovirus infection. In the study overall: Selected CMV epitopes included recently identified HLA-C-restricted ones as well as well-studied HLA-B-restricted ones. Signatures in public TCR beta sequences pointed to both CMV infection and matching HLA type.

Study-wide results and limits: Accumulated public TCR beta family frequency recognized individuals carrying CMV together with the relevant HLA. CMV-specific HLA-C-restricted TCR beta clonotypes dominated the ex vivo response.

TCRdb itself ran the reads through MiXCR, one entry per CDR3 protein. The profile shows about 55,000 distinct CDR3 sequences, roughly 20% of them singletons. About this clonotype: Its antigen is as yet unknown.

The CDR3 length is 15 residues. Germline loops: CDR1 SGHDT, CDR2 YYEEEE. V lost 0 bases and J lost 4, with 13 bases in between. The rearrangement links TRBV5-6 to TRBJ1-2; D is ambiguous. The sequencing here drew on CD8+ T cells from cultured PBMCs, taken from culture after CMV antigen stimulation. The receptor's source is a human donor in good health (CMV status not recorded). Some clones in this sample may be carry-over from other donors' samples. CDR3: CASSLVAGQFYGYTF. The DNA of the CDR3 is TGTGCCAGCAGCTTGGTGGCTGGTCAGTTCTATGGCTACACCTTC.